Shown below are 19 T cell receptor beta chains from a single sample sequenced in a study of regulatory T cells in long-lasting Graves disease. Stated time point: newly diagnosed GD, antithyroid drugs for less than 3 months. From PBMCs, RNA was extracted and then used to make the TCR library. With iRepertoire HTBI primers and Arm-PCR of CDR3 regions, TCR beta libraries were built. TCRdb re-called the multiplex PCR reads with MiXCR, one entry per CDR3 protein. The sample records about 540,000 distinct CDR3 sequences, about 13% being singletons. These data were also reused for a study on T cells in Graves' hyperthyroidism and ophthalmopathy.

Sequencing was performed on peripheral blood mononuclear cells (PBMCs), taken at new diagnosis, from a patient treated with antithyroid drugs. The origin of the receptors is a man under 40 with Graves disease.

In this sample, this clonotype turned up many times. The chain carries TRBV10-1 and TRBJ2-5; 10 bases align to TRBD2. Trimming cost V 5 bases and J 1 base; bases outside gene matches: 4. The germline V gene encodes CDR1 WNHNN and CDR2 SYGVQD (reference sequence). The CDR3 is 15 residues long. The CDR3 spells CASSRTSGPQETQYF. The DNA of the CDR3 is TGCGCCAGCAGTCGGACTAGCGGCCCCCAAGAGACCCAGTACTTC.

The table lists this clonotype with many counts. This rearrangement joins TRBV19 to TRBJ1-1, with a tentative D call TRBD1 (5 bases). CDR3 size: 16 residues. The V end lost 7 bases, the J end lost 0 bases, and 18 bases lay between the germline ends. Germline V CDR1 and CDR2: LNHDA, SQIVND (reference sequence). CDR3 residues: CASTFIGADLNTEAFF. CDR3 coding DNA: TGTGCCAGTACTTTTATAGGGGCGGATTTGAACACTGAAGCTTTCTTT.

This clonotype has more than one count but fewer than ten. The rearrangement joins TRBV30 to TRBJ1-2; unclear D gene. The CDR3 is 13 residues long. V was clipped by 3 bases and J by 2 bases, with 10 bases between them. The germline gives CDR1 GTSNPN, CDR2 SVGIG (reference sequence). The CDR3 protein is CAWRATLNYGYTF. CDR3 DNA: TGTGCCTGGAGGGCTACTTTGAACTATGGCTACACCTTC.

The chain couples TRBV3-1 to TRBJ2-5, with TRBD2 matching 9 bases. In germline, CDR1 is LGHDT, CDR2 YNNKEL (reference sequence). V gave up 1 base and J gave up 0 bases; unmatched junction bases: 12. This CDR3 contains 19 residues. CDR3 sequence (DNA): TGTGCCAGCAGCCAAGGTGAATCGCAGACTAGCGGTTACCAAGAGACCCAGTACTTC. It encodes CASSQGESQTSGYQETQYF.

V gene TRBV3-1 combines with J gene TRBJ1-2; 8 bases map to TRBD1. The length of the CDR3 is 16 residues. Trimming took 0 bases from V and 6 from J; bases not matched to a gene: 9. The germline V gene encodes CDR1 LGHDT and CDR2 YNNKEL (reference sequence). The CDR3 spells CASSQDRAGGADGYTF. The DNA for the CDR3 is TGTGCCAGCAGCCAAGATCGGGCAGGGGGCGCGGATGGCTACACCTTC.

This clonotype was observed many times. The gene calls are TRBV12-3 or TRBV12-4 and TRBJ2-1, with 8 nucleotides matching TRBD1. The ends lost 4 bases at V and 6 bases at J; junction bases unmatched: 5. CDR3 size: 14 residues. CDR3 sequence (DNA): TGTGCCAGCAGTTCGGCTGGACAGGGCAATGAGCAGTTCTTC. Translation gives CASSSAGQGNEQFF.

This clonotype came up many times. This chain links TRBV20-1 with TRBJ2-1; TRBD2 aligns across 10 bases. CDR3 length: 14 residues. J gave up 3 bases and V 6 bases, and 5 bases lay outside the gene matches. The V gene's germline CDR1 is DFQATT and CDR2 SNEGSKA (reference sequence). CDR3 protein: CSASGLADYNEQFF. CDR3 in DNA: TGCAGTGCCAGCGGACTAGCGGACTACAATGAGCAGTTCTTC.

This clonotype has a handful of counts. The rearrangement joins TRBV27 to TRBJ2-1; 7 bases agree with TRBD1. The V gene's germline CDR1 is MNHEY and CDR2 SMNVEV (reference sequence). The CDR3 runs to 15 residues. Unmatched junction bases numbered 7, after V lost 3 bases and J lost 5 bases. CDR3 loop: CASSFRRGLDNEQFF. CDR3 in DNA: TGTGCCAGCAGTTTTCGCAGGGGGTTAGACAATGAGCAGTTCTTC.

There are many counts of this clonotype. The V call is TRBV5-1, the J call TRBJ2-3; possible D gene TRBD2, 5 bases. With 8 bases removed from V and 0 bases from J, the gap between germline ends came to 13 bases. This CDR3 contains 14 residues. Germline V lookup: CDR1 SGHRS, CDR2 YFSETQ. The CDR3 DNA reads as TGCGCCAGTCAGAGCGGCCCTAGCACAGATACGCAGTATTTT. Translation: CASQSGPSTDTQYF.

To note about this clonotype: Being one base from a much bigger clone, this may be a read error. The chain recombines TRBV9 with TRBJ2-2, with 13 positions matching TRBD2. The CDR3 runs to 15 residues. CDR1 and CDR2 (germline): SGDLS, YYNGEE. Losses at the gene ends were 3 bases for V and 6 bases for J; bases not matched to a gene: 2. The CDR3 region has the DNA TGTGCCAGCAGCGCCGGACTAGCGGGAGCCGGGGAGCTGTTTTTT. Its translation is CASSAGLAGAGELFF.

This clonotype showed up many times. The rearrangement links TRBV12-3 or TRBV12-4 to TRBJ1-1; tentative D call: TRBD1 (5 bases). The CDR3 runs to 15 residues. Trimming shortened V by 1 base and J by 3 bases, and 12 bases separated the two germline ends. CDR3 amino acids: CASSLVGEGDTEAFF. The CDR3 coding sequence is TGTGCCAGCAGTTTAGTCGGGGAAGGGGACACTGAAGCTTTCTTT.

There are many counts of this clonotype. The V gene is TRBV27, the J gene TRBJ1-2; 7 positions agree with TRBD1. The CDR3 extends over 16 amino acids. After removal of 5 bases from V and 4 bases from J, the junction contained 13 bases not matched to a gene. The germline V gene encodes CDR1 MNHEY and CDR2 SMNVEV (reference sequence). The CDR3 coding sequence is TGTGCCAGCAGTCCCACCGGGACAGCCCGGCGCTATGGCTACACCTTC. This codes for CASSPTGTARRYGYTF.

The J gene is TRBJ1-2, the V gene TRBV24-1; 8 bases agree with TRBD1. With 4 bases clipped from V and 4 bases from J, the junction kept 4 bases outside the gene matches. Germline-derived CDR1 and CDR2 are KGHDR and SFDVKD. The CDR3 sequence is 14 residues long. CDR3 sequence: CATSEDGTGYGYTF. CDR3 nucleotides: TGTGCCACCAGTGAGGACGGGACAGGCTATGGCTACACCTTC.

There are a few counts of this clonotype. The chain carries TRBV19 and TRBJ1-5; tentatively, D is TRBD1 (5 bases). V lost 3 bases to trimming and J lost 2 bases, with 8 bases between them. In germline, CDR1 is LNHDA, CDR2 SQIVND (reference sequence). This CDR3 is built from 14 residues. The CDR3 here is CASSMGVGNQPQHF. The CDR3 nucleotides are TGTGCCAGTAGTATGGGGGTTGGCAATCAGCCCCAGCATTTT. The complete variable domain, with remaining parts taken from reference TRBV19 and TRBJ1-5, reads DGGITQSPKYLFRKEGQNVTLSCEQNLNHDAMYWYRQDPGQGLRLIYYSQIVNDFQKGDIAEGYSVSREKKESFPLTVTSAQKNPTAFYLCASSMGVGNQPQHFGDGTRLSIL.

This clonotype has ten or more counts. The gene calls are TRBV12-3 or TRBV12-4 and TRBJ2-5; TRBD1 might be the D (5 bases). Trimming stripped 5 bases from V and 0 bases from J, with 13 bases between. The CDR3 spans 15 residues. CDR3 region: CASSLRAENQETQYF. CDR3 bases: TGTGCCAGCAGTCTCAGGGCTGAAAACCAAGAGACCCAGTACTTC.

This clonotype was counted ten times or more. V usage is TRBV19 and J usage is TRBJ1-1; D perhaps matches TRBD1 (5 bases). The germline CDR1 and CDR2 sequences are LNHDA and SQIVND (reference sequence). There are 14 residues in the CDR3. The germline V and J ends were trimmed by 3 bases and 1 base, with 9 bases remaining between them. The CDR3 DNA is TGTGCCAGTAGTATTACTAGGGGGAACACTGAAGCTTTCTTT. The encoded protein is CASSITRGNTEAFF.

This clonotype was seen repeatedly, ten times or more. V gene TRBV5-1 combines with J gene TRBJ2-2, with 9 bases aligning to TRBD1. Germline trimming cut 4 bases from V and 7 bases from J; bases unmatched to any gene: 11. The germline V gene encodes CDR1 SGHRS and CDR2 YFSETQ. This CDR3 region has 16 residues. DNA of the CDR3: TGCGCCAGCAGCCAAGGACAGGGGAGTAATTACGGGGAGCTGTTTTTT. It encodes CASSQGQGSNYGELFF. Full variable domain (remainder filled in from reference TRBV5-1 and TRBJ2-2): KAGVTQTPRYLIKTRGQQVTLSCSPISGHRSVSWYQQTPGQGLQFLFEYFSETQRNKGNFPGRFSGRQFSNSRSEMNVSTLELGDSALYLCASSQGQGSNYGELFFGEGSRLTVL.

This clonotype occurred a few times. The CDR3 DNA reads TGCAGTGCTAGGGGGGAGGGGGGAAACATTCAGTACTTC. The encoded protein is CSARGEGGNIQYF. This sequence joins TRBV20-1 and TRBJ2-4; maybe TRBD2 (7 bases). Trimming took off 3 bases at V and 6 bases at J, with 12 bases between the two ends. CDR3 length equals 13 residues. CDR1 and CDR2 from the germline V gene are DFQATT and SNEGSKA (reference sequence).

Concerning this clonotype itself: A much larger clone sits a single nucleotide away, making a read error possible. The chain links TRBV7-8 to TRBJ1-5; D perhaps matches TRBD1 (5 bases). Trimming shortened V by 4 bases and J by 7 bases, and 17 bases separated the two germline ends. Germline V CDR1 and CDR2: SGHVS, FQNEAQ. The CDR3 has 15 amino acids. The DNA for the CDR3 is TGTGCCAGCAGCTCAGCGATGGGGACGTGGCAGCCCCAGCATTTT. Protein product: CASSSAMGTWQPQHF.